Below, one TCR beta chain is given with its context. The data were produced by immunoSEQ multiplex PCR, yet TCRdb's version contains in-frame clones alone and is incomplete. The table shows approximately 490,000 clones, with 75% to 90% occurring only once. The sample is drawn from a study of blood T cell repertoires in COVID-19. Participant reports of clinical history set cohort assignment. This CDR3 region has 16 residues. Trimming shortened V by 5 bases and J by 5 bases, and 17 bases separated the two germline ends. From germline, CDR1 is SGHRS and CDR2 YFSETQ. The sequence came from a woman aged 60-75 years who had recovered from COVID-19. Sequenced input: PBMCs or T cells enriched from blood (not recorded which). The chain recombines TRBV5-1 with TRBJ1-6; D is perhaps TRBD1 (5 bases). CDR3 DNA sequence: TGCGCCAGCAGTCACGGTCGAGACAGCCATAATTCACCCCTCCACTTT. This sequence encodes CASSHGRDSHNSPLHF.